This TCR beta chain comes out of a study of CD8 T cells in ankylosing spondylitis. About this clonotype itself: The antigen is unknown.

The ends were cut back, 5 bases at V and 10 bases at J, with 18 bases in the middle. This CDR3 is 14 amino acids long. The germline V gene encodes CDR1 SGHTA and CDR2 FQGNSA. Libraries for TCR beta were made by quantitative 5'-RACE with molecular barcodes. TCRdb called the 5' RACE reads again in MiXCR, with one record for every CDR3 protein. The data contain 470,000 or so distinct CDR3 sequences, roughly 26% of them singletons. Points from the study as a whole: Past studies reported some motif variants in reactive arthritis synovial fluid and blood. Disease-linked clones, CD8+, were relatively rare in peripheral blood. What appeared characteristic of ankylosing spondylitis blood was a TCR beta motif of under 10 highly homologous variants. Disease-associated clones were reportedly significantly overrepresented in matched ankylosing spondylitis synovial fluid.

The sequence was obtained from a male donor with ankylosing spondylitis. Sequenced input: blood, either unsorted or a sorted T cell fraction (not recorded which). The chain links TRBV7-2 to TRBJ2-1; weak D call: TRBD2 (6 bases). The CDR3 DNA reads as TGTGCCAGCAGCACCTACTCTAGCGAGAAAGAGCAGTTCTTC. The encoded protein is CASSTYSSEKEQFF.